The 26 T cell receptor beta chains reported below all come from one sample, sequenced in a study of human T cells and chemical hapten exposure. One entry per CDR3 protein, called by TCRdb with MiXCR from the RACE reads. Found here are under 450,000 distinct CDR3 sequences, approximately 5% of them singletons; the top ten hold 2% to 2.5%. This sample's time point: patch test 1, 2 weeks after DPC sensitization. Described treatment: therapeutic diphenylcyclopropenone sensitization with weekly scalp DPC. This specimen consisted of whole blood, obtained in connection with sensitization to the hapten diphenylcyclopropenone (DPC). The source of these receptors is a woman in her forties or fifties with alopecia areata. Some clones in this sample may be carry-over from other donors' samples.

The CDR3 spells CATSDRPNTGELFF. Here the CDR3 DNA reads TGTGCCACCTCGGACAGACCGAACACCGGGGAGCTGTTTTTT. The chain joins TRBV24-1 to TRBJ2-2, with D possibly being TRBD1 (6 bases). This CDR3 region has 14 residues. V lost 9 bases to trimming and J lost 0 bases, with 10 bases between them. Germline loops: CDR1 KGHDR, CDR2 SFDVKD.

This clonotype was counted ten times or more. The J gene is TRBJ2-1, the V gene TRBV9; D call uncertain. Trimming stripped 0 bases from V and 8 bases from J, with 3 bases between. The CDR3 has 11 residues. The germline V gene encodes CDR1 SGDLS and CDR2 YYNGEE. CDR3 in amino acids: CASSVEDEQFF. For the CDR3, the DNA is TGTGCCAGCAGCGTAGAGGATGAGCAGTTCTTC.

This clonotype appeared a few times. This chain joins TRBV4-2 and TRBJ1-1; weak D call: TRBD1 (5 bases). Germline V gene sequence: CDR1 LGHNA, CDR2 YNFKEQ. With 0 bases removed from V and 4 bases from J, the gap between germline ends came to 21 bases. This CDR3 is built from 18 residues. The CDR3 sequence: CASSQDSGTGRGTTEAFF. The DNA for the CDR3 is TGTGCCAGCAGCCAAGATAGCGGGACGGGGAGGGGTACCACTGAAGCTTTCTTT.

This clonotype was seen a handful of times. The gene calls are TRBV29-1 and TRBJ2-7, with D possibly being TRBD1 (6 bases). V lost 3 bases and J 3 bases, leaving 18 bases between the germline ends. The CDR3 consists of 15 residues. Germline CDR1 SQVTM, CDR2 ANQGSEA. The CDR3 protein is CSVDLWDKGHYEQYF. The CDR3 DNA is TGCAGCGTTGACTTGTGGGACAAGGGCCACTACGAGCAGTACTTC.

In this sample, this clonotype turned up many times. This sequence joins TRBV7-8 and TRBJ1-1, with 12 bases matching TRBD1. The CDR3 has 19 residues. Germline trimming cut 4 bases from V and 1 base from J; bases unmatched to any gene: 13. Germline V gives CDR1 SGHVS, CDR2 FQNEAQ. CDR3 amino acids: CASSSSWGTGGSKNTEAFF. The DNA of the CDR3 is TGTGCCAGCAGCTCATCGTGGGGGACAGGGGGCTCAAAGAACACTGAAGCTTTCTTT.

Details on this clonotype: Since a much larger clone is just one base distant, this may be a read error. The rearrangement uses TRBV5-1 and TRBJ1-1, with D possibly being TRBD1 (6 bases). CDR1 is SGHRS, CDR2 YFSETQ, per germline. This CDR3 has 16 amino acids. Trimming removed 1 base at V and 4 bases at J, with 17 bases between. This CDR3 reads CASSLMAAGEFTEAFF. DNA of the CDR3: TGCGCCAGCAGCTTGATGGCGGCAGGGGAATTCACTGAAGCTTTCTTT.

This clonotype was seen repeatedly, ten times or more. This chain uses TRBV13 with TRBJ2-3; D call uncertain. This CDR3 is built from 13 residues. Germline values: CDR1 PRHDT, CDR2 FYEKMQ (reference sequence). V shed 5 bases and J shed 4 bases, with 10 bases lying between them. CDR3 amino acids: CASSAPRSDTQYF. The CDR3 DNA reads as TGTGCCAGCAGCGCCCCTAGGTCAGATACGCAGTATTTT.

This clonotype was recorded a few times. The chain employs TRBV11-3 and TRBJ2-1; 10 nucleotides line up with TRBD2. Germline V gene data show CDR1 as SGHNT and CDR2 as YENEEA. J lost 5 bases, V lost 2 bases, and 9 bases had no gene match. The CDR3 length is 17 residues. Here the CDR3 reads CASSLSPLAGANNEQFF. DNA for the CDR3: TGTGCCAGCAGCTTAAGCCCGCTAGCGGGGGCGAACAATGAGCAGTTCTTC.

CDR3 in amino acids: CSVFTSGTGASGNTIYF. The CDR3 nucleotides are TGCAGCGTTTTTACTTCCGGGACAGGGGCCTCTGGAAACACCATATATTTT. The V and J genes are TRBV29-1 and TRBJ1-3; 10 bases match TRBD1. V trimming: 5 bases; J trimming: 0 bases; junction bases outside the gene matches: 10. Germline V gives CDR1 SQVTM, CDR2 ANQGSEA. This CDR3 has 17 residues. The full variable domain, its missing parts supplied by reference TRBV29-1 and TRBJ1-3, is SAVISQKPSRDICQRGTSLTIQCQVDSQVTMMFWYRQQPGQSLTLIATANQGSEATYESGFVIDKFPISRPNLTFSTLTVSNMSPEDSSIYLCSVFTSGTGASGNTIYFGEGSWLTVV.

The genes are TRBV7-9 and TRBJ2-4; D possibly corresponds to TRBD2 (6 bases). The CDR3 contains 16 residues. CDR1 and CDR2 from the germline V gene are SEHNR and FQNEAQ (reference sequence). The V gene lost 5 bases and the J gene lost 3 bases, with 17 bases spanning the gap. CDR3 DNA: TGTGCCAGCAGCGACGGCCGGGGGACTGGCAAAAACATTCAGTACTTC. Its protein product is CASSDGRGTGKNIQYF.

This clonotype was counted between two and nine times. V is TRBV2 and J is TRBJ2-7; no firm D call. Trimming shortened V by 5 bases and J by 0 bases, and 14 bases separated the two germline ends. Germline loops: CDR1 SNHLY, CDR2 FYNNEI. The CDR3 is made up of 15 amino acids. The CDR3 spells CASSRPLGSSYEQYF. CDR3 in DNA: TGTGCCAGCAGTAGGCCCCTGGGAAGCTCCTACGAGCAGTACTTC.

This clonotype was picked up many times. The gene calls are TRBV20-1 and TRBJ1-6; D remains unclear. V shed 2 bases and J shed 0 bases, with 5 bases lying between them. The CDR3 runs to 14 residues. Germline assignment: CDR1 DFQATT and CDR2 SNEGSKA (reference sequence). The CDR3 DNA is TGCAGTGCTAGAAACGCCTCCTATAATTCACCCCTCCACTTT. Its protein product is CSARNASYNSPLHF.

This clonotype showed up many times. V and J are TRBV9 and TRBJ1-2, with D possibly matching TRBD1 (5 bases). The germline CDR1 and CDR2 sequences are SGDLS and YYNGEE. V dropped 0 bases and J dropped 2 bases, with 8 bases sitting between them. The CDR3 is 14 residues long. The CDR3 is CASSVVAGNYGYTF. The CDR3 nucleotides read TGTGCCAGCAGCGTAGTGGCAGGGAACTATGGCTACACCTTC.

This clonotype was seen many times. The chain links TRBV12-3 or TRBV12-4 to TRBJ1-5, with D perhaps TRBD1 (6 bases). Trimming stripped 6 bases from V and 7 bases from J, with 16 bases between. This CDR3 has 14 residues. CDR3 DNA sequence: TGTGCCAGCAGCCCCACAGGGATCCGACAGCCCCAGCATTTT. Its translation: CASSPTGIRQPQHF.

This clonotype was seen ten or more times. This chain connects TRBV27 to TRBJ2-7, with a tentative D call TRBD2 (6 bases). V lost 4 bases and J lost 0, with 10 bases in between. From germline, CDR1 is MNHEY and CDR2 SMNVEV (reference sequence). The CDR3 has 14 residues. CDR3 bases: TGTGCCAGCAGTTATAGAGCGGGCTCCTACGAGCAGTACTTC. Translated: CASSYRAGSYEQYF.

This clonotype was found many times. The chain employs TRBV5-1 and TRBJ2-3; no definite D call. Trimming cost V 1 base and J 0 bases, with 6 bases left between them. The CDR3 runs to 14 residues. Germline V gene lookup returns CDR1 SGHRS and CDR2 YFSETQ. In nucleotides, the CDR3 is TGCGCCAGCAGCTTGAAAGGTAGCACAGATACGCAGTATTTT. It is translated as CASSLKGSTDTQYF.

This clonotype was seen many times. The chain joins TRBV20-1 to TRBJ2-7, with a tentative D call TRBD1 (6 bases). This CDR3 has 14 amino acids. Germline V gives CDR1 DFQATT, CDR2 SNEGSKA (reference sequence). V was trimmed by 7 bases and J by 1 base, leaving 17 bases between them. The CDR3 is CSGENRVLSYEQYF. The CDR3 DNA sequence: TGCAGTGGGGAGAACAGGGTACTTTCCTACGAGCAGTACTTC.

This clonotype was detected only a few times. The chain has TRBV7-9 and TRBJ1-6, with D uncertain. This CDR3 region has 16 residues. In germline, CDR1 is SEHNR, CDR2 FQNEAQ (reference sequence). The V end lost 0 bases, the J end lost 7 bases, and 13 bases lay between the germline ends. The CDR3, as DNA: TGTGCCAGCAGCTTAGCGAAAATCACAGCCAATTCACCCCTCCACTTT. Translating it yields CASSLAKITANSPLHF.

The CDR3 region is CASSAGVGGMNTEAFF. For the CDR3, the DNA is TGTGCCAGCAGTGCGGGTGTCGGGGGCATGAACACTGAAGCTTTCTTT. The genes are TRBV6-1 and TRBJ1-1, with TRBD1 as a possible D gene (6 bases). CDR3 length equals 16 residues. Germline assignment: CDR1 MNHNS and CDR2 SASEGT. V was cut by 4 bases and J by 0 bases, with 15 bases left in between.

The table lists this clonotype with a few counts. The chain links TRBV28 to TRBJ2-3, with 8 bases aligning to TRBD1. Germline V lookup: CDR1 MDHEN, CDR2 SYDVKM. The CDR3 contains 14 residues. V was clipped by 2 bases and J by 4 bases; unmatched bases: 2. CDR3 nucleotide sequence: TGTGCCAGCAGTTTAGAACAGGGGGCAGATACGCAGTATTTT. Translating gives CASSLEQGADTQYF. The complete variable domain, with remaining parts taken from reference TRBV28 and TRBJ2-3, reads DVKVTQSSRYLVKRTGEKVFLECVQDMDHENMFWYRQDPGLGLRLIYFSYDVKMKEKGDIPEGYSVSREKKERFSLILESASTNQTSMYLCASSLEQGADTQYFGPGTRLTVL.

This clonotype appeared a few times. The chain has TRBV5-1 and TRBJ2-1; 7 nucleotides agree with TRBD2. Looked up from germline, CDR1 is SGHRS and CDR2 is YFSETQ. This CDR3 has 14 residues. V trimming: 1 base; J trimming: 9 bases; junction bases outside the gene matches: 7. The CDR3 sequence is CASSLSGTTSEQFF. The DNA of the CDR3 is TGCGCCAGCAGCTTGAGCGGGACGACTAGTGAGCAGTTCTTC.

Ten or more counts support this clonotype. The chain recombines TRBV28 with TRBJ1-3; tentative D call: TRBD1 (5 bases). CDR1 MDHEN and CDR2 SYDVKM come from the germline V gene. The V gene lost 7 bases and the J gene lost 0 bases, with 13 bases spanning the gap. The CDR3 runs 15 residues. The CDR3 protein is CASTRQPSSGNTIYF. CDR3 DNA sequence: TGTGCCAGCACGAGACAGCCAAGCTCTGGAAACACCATATATTTT.

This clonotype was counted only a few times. The CDR3 sequence is CASRREQFF. CDR3 sequence (DNA): TGTGCCAGCAGGCGAGAGCAGTTCTTC. The chain has TRBV12-3 or TRBV12-4 and TRBJ2-1, with unresolved D. V dropped 6 bases and J dropped 10 bases, with 4 bases sitting between them. The length of the CDR3 is 9 residues.

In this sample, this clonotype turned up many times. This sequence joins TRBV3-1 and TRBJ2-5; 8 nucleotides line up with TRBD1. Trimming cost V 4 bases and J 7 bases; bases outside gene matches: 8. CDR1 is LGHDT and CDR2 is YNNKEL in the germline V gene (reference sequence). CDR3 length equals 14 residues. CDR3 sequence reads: CASSPGQGGVTQYF. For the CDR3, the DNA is TGTGCCAGCAGCCCTGGACAGGGCGGTGTGACCCAGTACTTC.

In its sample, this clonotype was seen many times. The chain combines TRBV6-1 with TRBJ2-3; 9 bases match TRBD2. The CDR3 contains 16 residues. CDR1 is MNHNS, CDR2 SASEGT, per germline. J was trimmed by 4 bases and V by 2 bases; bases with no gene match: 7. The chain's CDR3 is CASSEMVAGEADTQYF. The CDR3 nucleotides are TGTGCCAGCAGTGAAATGGTAGCGGGAGAAGCAGATACGCAGTATTTT.

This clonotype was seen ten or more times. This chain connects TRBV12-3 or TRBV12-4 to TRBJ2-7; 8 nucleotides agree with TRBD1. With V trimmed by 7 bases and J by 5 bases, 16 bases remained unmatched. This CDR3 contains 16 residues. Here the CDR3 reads CASTIWRQGFGDEQYF. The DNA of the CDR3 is TGTGCCAGCACCATCTGGAGACAGGGGTTTGGAGACGAGCAGTACTTC.